One and the same sample provided the 22 T cell receptor beta chains below, sequenced in a study of blood T cells in healthy people across ages. The second PCR ran about 6 to 11 cycles with a sample-barcoded 5' primer and J-beta primers. TCRdb reanalysed the 5' RACE reads using MiXCR and keeps one entry per CDR3 protein. In the table there are around 670,000 distinct CDR3 sequences, approximately 30% of which are singletons. Sequencing used blood. The origin of the receptors is a woman aged 80 or over in good health.

This clonotype was detected many times. J is TRBJ2-7 and V is TRBV27; 7 bases align to TRBD1. The CDR3 spans 14 residues. The junction had 8 bases not matched to a gene; V was cut back by 4 bases and J by 5 bases. The germline V gene has CDR1 MNHEY and CDR2 SMNVEV (reference sequence). CDR3 sequence: CASSSRQGIHEQYF. Here the CDR3 DNA reads TGTGCCAGCAGTTCTCGACAGGGCATCCACGAGCAGTACTTC.

The chain recombines TRBV29-1 with TRBJ1-1; TRBD1 might be the D (6 bases). Trimming took 4 bases from V and 3 from J, leaving 15 bases between them. The germline CDR1 and CDR2 sequences are SQVTM and ANQGSEA. The CDR3 spans 14 residues. The CDR3 reads CSVVAGGQDTEAFF. The CDR3 nucleotides are TGCAGCGTTGTTGCCGGGGGGCAGGACACTGAAGCTTTCTTT.

Ten or more counts support this clonotype. The gene calls are TRBV7-2 and TRBJ2-1; D ambiguous. Germline V gene data show CDR1 as SGHTA and CDR2 as FQGNSA. The CDR3 runs 13 residues. Trimming took 1 base from V and 10 from J, leaving 11 bases between them. The chain's CDR3 is CASSLDPPGEQFF. CDR3 bases: TGTGCCAGCAGCTTAGACCCACCAGGCGAGCAGTTCTTC. The entire variable domain, with the rest obtained from reference TRBV7-2 and TRBJ2-1, is as follows: GAGVSQSPSNKVTEKGKDVELRCDPISGHTALYWYRQSLGQGLEFLIYFQGNSAPDKSGLPSDRFSAERTGGSVSTLTIQRTQQEDSAVYLCASSLDPPGEQFFGPGTRLTVL.

This clonotype came up a few times. The genes are TRBV20-1 and TRBJ1-1; D is uncertain. V shed 0 bases and J shed 1 base, with 15 bases lying between them. The CDR3 is 16 amino acids. Germline V CDR1 and CDR2: DFQATT, SNEGSKA (reference sequence). In DNA, the CDR3 is TGCAGTGCTAGAGATCCCCGGAACACTCCGAACACTGAAGCTTTCTTT. It specifies CSARDPRNTPNTEAFF.

Notes on this clonotype: A much larger clone lies one base from this, so it may be a read error. The CDR3 nucleotides read TGTGCCAGCAGTTACACGGAGGGACTAGATACGCAGTATTTT. Amino acids: CASSYTEGLDTQYF. The chain has TRBV6-5 and TRBJ2-3; D is possibly TRBD2 (6 bases). Looked up from germline, CDR1 is MNHEY and CDR2 is SVGAGI. CDR3 length: 14 amino acids. Trimming took off 2 bases at V and 5 bases at J, with 11 bases between the two ends.

Ten or more counts support this clonotype. The chain combines TRBV5-5 with TRBJ2-3, with TRBD1 matching over 7 bases. V trimming: 0 bases; J trimming: 4 bases; junction bases outside the gene matches: 5. The CDR3 has 15 amino acids. Germline V gene sequence: CDR1 SGHKS, CDR2 YYEKEE (reference sequence). The CDR3 region has the DNA TGTGCCAGCAGCTTGGACGACAGGGTACCAGATACGCAGTATTTT. It yields the protein CASSLDDRVPDTQYF.

This clonotype was counted only a few times. This chain joins TRBV7-2 and TRBJ1-1; TRBD1 aligns across 7 bases. V shed 1 base, J shed 12 bases, and the junction held 11 bases outside the gene matches. CDR3 length: 14 amino acids. The germline CDR1 and CDR2 sequences are SGHTA and FQGNSA. In DNA form, the CDR3 reads TGTGCCAGCAGCTTAGTAGGAGGGGGCGGAAATACTTTCTTT. It specifies CASSLVGGGGNTFF.

Notes on this clonotype: At one boundary the junction diverges from the germline segment, which might be a read error. The genes are TRBV20-1 and TRBJ1-4; tentatively, D is TRBD1 (5 bases). The CDR3 spans 16 residues. Germline V gene lookup returns CDR1 DFQATT and CDR2 SNEGSKA (reference sequence). The CDR3 DNA reads as TGCAGTGTCGCTAGTAGGAGAGGGGCCTTTAATGAAAAGCTGTTTTTT. This encodes CSVASRRGAFNEKLFF.

This chain uses TRBV7-9 with TRBJ2-4, with 11 bases lining up with TRBD2. The DNA matches TRBJ2-7 better at its end, which makes the J call doubtful. CDR1 is SEHNR, CDR2 FQNEAQ, per germline (reference sequence). This CDR3 spans 15 amino acids. CDR3 bases: TGTGCCAGCAGCCCACCGACTAGCGGGAACTACGAGCAGTACTTC. It yields the protein CASSPPTSGNYEQYF.

By sample fraction, this clonotype is medium-sized. V and J are TRBV20-1 and TRBJ2-5; weak D call: TRBD1 (7 bases). The germline V gene has CDR1 DFQATT and CDR2 SNEGSKA (reference sequence). The germline V and J ends were trimmed by 6 bases and 5 bases, with 13 bases remaining between them. The CDR3 extends over 12 amino acids. The CDR3 nucleotides read TGCAGTGCGGAACCAGGGGGGGAGACCCAGTACTTC. It specifies CSAEPGGETQYF.

V is TRBV11-2 and J is TRBJ2-5; 9 bases fit TRBD1. The CDR3 contains 16 residues. Germline CDR1 and CDR2: SGHAT and FQNNGV. The ends lost 1 base at V and 4 bases at J; junction bases unmatched: 7. The CDR3 loop reads CASSLGGTDRGETQYF. The CDR3 bases are TGTGCCAGCAGCTTAGGAGGAACGGACAGGGGAGAGACCCAGTACTTC.

This clonotype was seen a few times. V gene TRBV5-1 combines with J gene TRBJ2-2, with D perhaps matching TRBD1 (6 bases). This CDR3 contains 15 residues. Germline V CDR1 and CDR2: SGHRS, YFSETQ. V was trimmed by 2 bases and J by 1 base, leaving 9 bases between them. The CDR3 loop is CASSFRGQNTGELFF. The CDR3 DNA is TGCGCCAGCAGCTTCAGGGGACAGAACACCGGGGAGCTGTTTTTT.

The chain links TRBV9 to TRBJ1-2; D is ambiguous. The length of the CDR3 is 15 residues. Germline V CDR1 and CDR2: SGDLS, YYNGEE. The V end was cut by 0 bases, the J end by 2 bases, with 11 bases between. The CDR3 protein is CASSVDPDANYGYTF. CDR3 bases: TGTGCCAGCAGCGTAGATCCGGATGCGAACTATGGCTACACCTTC.

V usage is TRBV28 and J usage is TRBJ2-1; D is unresolved. V dropped 10 bases and J dropped 9 bases, with 22 bases sitting between them. CDR3 length equals 14 residues. Germline assignment: CDR1 MDHEN and CDR2 SYDVKM. The CDR3 sequence: CATTPGRPAGEQFF. Here the CDR3 DNA reads TGTGCCACAACTCCGGGCCGCCCCGCAGGTGAGCAGTTCTTC.

This clonotype has just a few counts. The junction and the germline gene differ at one end; a read error may be behind it. For the CDR3, the DNA is TGTGCCAGCACTACCGGGACAGGGGGAGAAAAACGGTTTTTT. Protein product: CASTTGTGGEKRFF. The chain couples TRBV6-5 to TRBJ1-4, with 11 bases fitting TRBD1. Germline lookup yields CDR1 MNHEY and CDR2 SVGAGI. This CDR3 has 14 residues.

There are many counts of this clonotype. The chain employs TRBV12-2 and TRBJ2-7; TRBD1, the table's D call, lacks a check against the DNA. TRBV12-2 counts as a pseudogene. This CDR3 region has 19 residues. DNA of the CDR3: TGTGCAAGTCGCTTAGTCTCGGGACAGAAATTCCCAACCCCCTACGAGCAGTACTTC. This encodes CASRLVSGQKFPTPYEQYF.

The table lists this clonotype with many counts. The V call is TRBV3-1, the J call TRBJ2-3; D might be TRBD1 (6 bases). The V end lost 2 bases, the J end lost 4 bases, and 16 bases lay between the germline ends. From germline, CDR1 is LGHDT and CDR2 YNNKEL (reference sequence). The CDR3 contains 16 residues. The CDR3 DNA is TGTGCCAGCAGCCAAAGGGACCCAGGGGCGGCAGATACGCAGTATTTT. Its protein is CASSQRDPGAADTQYF.

The chain recombines TRBV29-1 with TRBJ1-4; no definite D call. Germline V gene lookup returns CDR1 SQVTM and CDR2 ANQGSEA. Trimming pared 7 bases from V and 8 bases from J, leaving 17 bases between. The CDR3 length is 13 residues. CDR3 nucleotide sequence: TGCAGCGCTGCCACTGGATCGAGCGAAAAACTGTTTTTT. Protein product: CSAATGSSEKLFF. Variable domain in full (rest from reference TRBV29-1 and TRBJ1-4): SAVISQKPSRDICQRGTSLTIQCQVDSQVTMMFWYRQQPGQSLTLIATANQGSEATYESGFVIDKFPISRPNLTFSTLTVSNMSPEDSSIYLCSAATGSSEKLFFGSGTQLSVL.

This clonotype has at least ten counts. The chain employs TRBV20-1 and TRBJ2-1; no clear D. The ends were cut back, 1 base at V and 3 bases at J, with 10 bases in the middle. CDR1 is DFQATT, CDR2 SNEGSKA, per germline (reference sequence). The CDR3 loop spans 14 amino acids. The CDR3 loop reads CSARVHPDYNEQFF. The CDR3 bases are TGCAGTGCTAGAGTTCACCCGGACTACAATGAGCAGTTCTTC.

This clonotype was picked up many times. V usage is TRBV20-1 and J usage is TRBJ1-5; D unresolved. Germline V gives CDR1 DFQATT, CDR2 SNEGSKA (reference sequence). V shed 6 bases and J shed 4 bases, with 16 bases lying between them. The CDR3 has 14 amino acids. The DNA for the CDR3 is TGCAGTGCCATAAAGAGGCCCCTAAATCAGCCCCAGCATTTT. Amino acid sequence: CSAIKRPLNQPQHF.

This clonotype came up many times. Written as DNA, the CDR3 is TGTGCCACCAGCAGAGCCCGCCTAGCGGGGACTGAGCAGTTCTTC. As protein: CATSRARLAGTEQFF. The chain links TRBV15 to TRBJ2-1; the match to TRBD2 covers 9 bases. Germline CDR1 reads LNHNV; CDR2 reads YYDKDF (reference sequence). The CDR3 sequence is 15 residues long. V trimming: 1 base; J trimming: 9 bases; junction bases outside the gene matches: 7.

This clonotype was observed many times. The genes are TRBV7-8 and TRBJ2-1; no definite D call. CDR3 length equals 14 residues. CDR1 SGHVS and CDR2 FQNEAQ come from the germline V gene. Deletions cut 1 base from V and 8 bases from J, with 12 bases between. The CDR3 loop is CASSLGNPVDEQFF. The CDR3, as DNA: TGTGCCAGCAGCTTAGGAAATCCCGTGGATGAGCAGTTCTTC.